These 10 T cell receptor beta chains came from one sample sequenced in a study of blood T cell repertoires in COVID-19 (dated by TCRdb to about 2020). Preparation of the library involved the immunoSEQ multiplex PCR assay. Imported from immuneACCESS, the table was reduced by TCRdb to in-frame sequences with V and J called. These copies leave out some clones; in studies compared against another copy, an unresolved V gene accounts for under half, and the cause of the remainder is not known. For this sample the table gives about 270,000 clones, of which approximately 91% were detected only once. The top ten hold over 2% of the sample. What was sequenced was PBMCs or T cells enriched from blood (not recorded which). The receptors were sampled from a woman aged 40 to 55 with acute COVID-19.

The J gene is TRBJ1-2, the V gene TRBV18; D is undetermined. The CDR3 has 15 residues. CDR1 KGHSH and CDR2 LQKENI come from the germline V gene. Trimming took 0 bases from V and 1 from J, leaving 9 bases between them. CDR3 sequence: CASSPPSGDNYGYTF. The CDR3 nucleotides read TGTGCCAGCTCACCACCTTCAGGCGATAACTATGGCTACACCTTC. The whole variable domain, filled in from reference TRBV18 and TRBJ1-2, reads NAGVMQNPRHLVRRRGQEARLRCSPMKGHSHVYWYRQLPEEGLKFMVYLQKENIIDESGMPKERFSAEFPKEGPSILRIQQVVRGDSAAYFCASSPPSGDNYGYTFGSGTRLTVV.

The V and J genes are TRBV30 and TRBJ1-5; tentative D call: TRBD1 (6 bases). This CDR3 region has 13 residues. The V end was cut by 2 bases, the J end by 4 bases, with 9 bases between. The V gene's germline CDR1 is GTSNPN and CDR2 SVGIG (reference sequence). The CDR3 region has the DNA TGTGCCTGGAGTTTGGACAGTAATCAGCCCCAGCATTTT. Its protein product is CAWSLDSNQPQHF.

The chain joins TRBV30 to TRBJ1-2; D possibly corresponds to TRBD1 (5 bases). The CDR3 is made up of 13 amino acids. Germline V gene data show CDR1 as GTSNPN and CDR2 as SVGIG (reference sequence). V shed 3 bases and J shed 5 bases, with 13 bases lying between them. The CDR3, as DNA: TGTGCCTGGAGGTTGGGGCTTAATTATGGCTACACCTTC. Amino acid sequence: CAWRLGLNYGYTF. Supplemented by reference TRBV30 and TRBJ1-2, the full variable domain reads SQTIHQWPATLVQPVGSPLSLECTVEGTSNPNLYWYRQAAGRGLQLLFYSVGIGQISSEVPQNLSASRPQDRQFILSSKKLLLSDSGFYLCAWRLGLNYGYTFGSGTRLTVV.

V gene TRBV19 combines with J gene TRBJ1-1, with 10 bases fitting TRBD1. CDR1 LNHDA and CDR2 SQIVND come from the germline V gene (reference sequence). The CDR3 sequence is 15 residues long. V trimming: 5 bases; J trimming: 3 bases; junction bases outside the gene matches: 6. The CDR3 DNA reads TGTGCCAGTAGTCCAAGGGACAGGGGATACACTGAAGCTTTCTTT. It is translated as CASSPRDRGYTEAFF.

The V and J genes are TRBV7-6 and TRBJ2-7, with TRBD2 identical over 15 bases. V lost 5 bases and J lost 0; bases outside the gene matches: 2. The CDR3 is 16 residues long. Germline V CDR1 and CDR2: SGHVS, FNYEAQ. The CDR3 DNA is TGTGCCAGCAGCGGACTAGCGGGGGGGAGCTCCTACGAGCAGTACTTC. It is translated as CASSGLAGGSSYEQYF.

The V gene is TRBV5-8, the J gene TRBJ2-4; D call uncertain. The CDR3 is 15 residues long. Trimming removed 0 bases at V and 0 bases at J, with 7 bases between. Germline V gene data show CDR1 as SGHTS and CDR2 as YDEGEE. CDR3 in amino acids: CASSLGLSAKNIQYF. CDR3 in DNA: TGTGCCAGCAGCTTGGGACTTTCAGCCAAAAACATTCAGTACTTC. Based on the CDR3 plus reference TRBV5-8 and TRBJ2-4, the full variable domain is EAGVTQSPTHLIKTRGQQATLRCSPISGHTSVYWYQQALGLGLQFLLWYDEGEERNRGNFPPRFSGRQFPNYSSELNVNALELEDSALYLCASSLGLSAKNIQYFGAGTRLSVL.

This clone was observed a few times. The J gene is TRBJ1-2, the V gene TRBV18; D gene uncertain. The CDR3 has 15 residues. Germline V gives CDR1 KGHSH, CDR2 LQKENI. The germline V and J ends were trimmed by 4 bases and 0 bases, with 12 bases remaining between them. CDR3 amino acids: CASSQRESANYGYTF. The CDR3 region has the DNA TGTGCCAGCTCACAACGGGAGAGCGCTAACTATGGCTACACCTTC.

The CDR3 DNA is TGCGCCAGCAGCTTGGCCCTGAGCACCGGGGAGCTGTTTTTT. Protein sequence: CASSLALSTGELFF. The chain is built from TRBV5-1 and TRBJ2-2; D gene unclear. The V gene lost 0 bases and the J gene lost 4 bases, with 7 bases spanning the gap. Germline V gives CDR1 SGHRS, CDR2 YFSETQ. The CDR3 sequence is 14 residues long.

The V gene is TRBV7-2, the J gene TRBJ2-5; a weak D match, TRBD2 (6 bases). The CDR3 has 16 amino acids. Trimming pared 1 base from V and 3 bases from J, leaving 15 bases between. Germline V gene data show CDR1 as SGHTA and CDR2 as FQGNSA. This CDR3 is CASSLGDLLNKETQYF. Here the CDR3 DNA reads TGTGCCAGCAGCTTAGGGGACTTACTAAACAAAGAGACCCAGTACTTC.

V is TRBV4-1 and J is TRBJ2-7, with 7 bases aligning to TRBD2. The CDR3 covers 16 residues. Trimming removed 4 bases from V and 1 base from J; junction bases left unmatched: 10. The germline gives CDR1 MGHRA, CDR2 YSYEKL. CDR3 sequence: CASSLMSGTASYEQYF. In DNA form, the CDR3 reads TGCGCCAGCAGCCTCATGAGCGGGACGGCTTCCTACGAGCAGTACTTC.